These T cell receptor beta chains were read from a single sample in a study of T cell changes during pregnancy in multiple sclerosis. TCRdb's copy holds only in-frame clones and misses some; the assay was immunoSEQ multiplex PCR. The repertoire includes 55,000 to 70,000 clones, just over 90% of them detected once, and roughly 2% sits in the top ten. This material consisted of peripheral blood, taken in the first trimester of pregnancy. The receptors shown here come from a female donor in good health, enrolled as a control in a pregnancy study. Each CDR3 is given with its conserved first and last residue. A D gene is named only where the DNA matches it firmly. The size of a clone is reported for some rows only, either as once, few or many, or as a class for expanded clones.

v_gene	j_gene	d_gene	abundance	CDR3nt	CDR3aa
TRBV5-6	TRBJ1-5	.	few	TGTGCCAGCAGCTTGGCTTCAGGCTATCAGCCCCAGCATTTT	CASSLASGYQPQHF
TRBV4-2	TRBJ1-4	TRBD1	.	TGTGCCAGCAGCCTCTCCTCCGGGACAGGGGGCAAGGGGACTAATGAAAAACTGTTTTTT	CASSLSSGTGGKGTNEKLFF
TRBV10-3	TRBJ1-1	.	.	TGTGCCATCAGTGAGCGGGGGTCTGAGGGCACTGAAGCTTTCTTT	CAISERGSEGTEAFF
TRBV5-1	TRBJ2-7	TRBD1	.	TGCGCCAGCAGCTTGTTGGGGACAGCCTCCTACGAGCAGTACTTC	CASSLLGTASYEQYF
TRBV6-5	TRBJ2-3	.	.	TGTGCCAGCAGTTACGCGGGGGATACGCAGTATTTT	CASSYAGDTQYF
TRBV9	TRBJ2-7	TRBD2	.	TGTGCCAGCAGCGTAGCCGGGAGGCCCGACGAGCAGTACTTC	CASSVAGRPDEQYF
TRBV19	TRBJ2-5	.	.	TGTGCCAGTAGTATTGTAGGGACAACACAAGAGACCCAGTACTTC	CASSIVGTTQETQYF
TRBV6-6	TRBJ2-2	.	once	TGTGCCAGCAACCAGGGACTCCCCACTACGGAGCTGTTTTTT	CASNQGLPTTELFF
TRBV4-2	TRBJ2-7	.	.	TGTGCCAGCAGCCAAGCTCGGGACAACCCCTACGAGCAGTACTTC	CASSQARDNPYEQYF
TRBV30	TRBJ2-5	.	.	TGTGCCTGGGAGGTTCTAGCCGCAAGCAGGGAGACCCAGTACTTC	CAWEVLAASRETQYF
TRBV19	TRBJ2-7	TRBD1	.	TGTGCCAGTAGTCCAAGGGACAGGGCCGAGCAGTACTTC	CASSPRDRAEQYF
TRBV7-3	TRBJ1-5	.	.	TGTGCCAGCAGCTTAATGGGCCAGCCCCAGCATTTT	CASSLMGQPQHF
TRBV7-9	TRBJ1-3	.	.	TGTGCCAGCAGCTCCAGGGAAACGGGTAACACCATATATTTT	CASSSRETGNTIYF
TRBV6-5	TRBJ2-3	TRBD2	.	TGTGCCAGCAGTCCCCGGGGGGTATCCACAGATACGCAGTATTTT	CASSPRGVSTDTQYF
TRBV29-1	TRBJ2-7	.	.	TGCAGCGTCGAAGGACGGGAGGAGCAGTACTTC	CSVEGREEQYF
TRBV6-5	TRBJ2-1	TRBD2	.	TGTGCCAGCAGCCCGGGACTACAACAGTTCTTC	CASSPGLQQFF
TRBV9	TRBJ2-5	TRBD2	.	TGTGCCAGCAGCGTAGCTATGAGCGGGGGGTCCCAAGAGACCCAGTACTTC	CASSVAMSGGSQETQYF
TRBV5-1	TRBJ2-5	TRBD1	.	TGCGCCAGCTCCTCTGGGGGACAGGGAGGGAAAGAGACCCAGTACTTC	CASSSGGQGGKETQYF
TRBV6-5	TRBJ1-5	.	once	TGTGCCAGCACCAACGGGGTTCAGCCCCAGCATTTT	CASTNGVQPQHF
TRBV6-5	TRBJ1-2	.	.	TGTGCCAGCAGTTATGGGACACAAGTCAACTATGGCTACACCTTC	CASSYGTQVNYGYTF
TRBV15	TRBJ2-7	.	.	TGTGCCACCAGCCCGGCGGACGGAGGGAACGTTTACGAGCAGTACTTC	CATSPADGGNVYEQYF
TRBV19	TRBJ1-1	.	few	TGTGCCAGTAGTATAGGCGGACAGAACACTGAAGCTTTCTTT	CASSIGGQNTEAFF
TRBV4-2	TRBJ1-5	TRBD1	few	TGTGCCAGCAGCCCTTTCGGACAGGGGGATCAGCCCCAGCATTTT	CASSPFGQGDQPQHF
TRBV30	TRBJ1-4	.	.	TGTGCCTGGAGTTTCCAGGGGAAAAGGGAAAAACTGTTTTTT	CAWSFQGKREKLFF
TRBV19	TRBJ2-3	.	.	TGTGCCAGTAGTCACCCGACACGAACACTTAGCACAGATACGCAGTATTTT	CASSHPTRTLSTDTQYF
TRBV7-7	TRBJ2-3	.	.	TGTGCTAGCAGTAGAATCAGGGATACGCAGTATTTT	CASSRIRDTQYF
TRBV7-9	TRBJ2-1	TRBD2	.	TGTGCCAGCAGCAAATTAGCGGGGGGTCAAATAAGTCAACAGTTCTTC	CASSKLAGGQISQQFF
TRBV5-4	TRBJ2-7	TRBD2	.	TGTGCCAGCAGCTTGGGTACTAGCGGTACCTACGAGCAGTACTTC	CASSLGTSGTYEQYF
TRBV23-1	TRBJ2-7	.	.	TGCGCCAGCAGTCACCCCGTGGGCAGTCCTGACTTC	CASSHPVGSPDF
TRBV27	TRBJ2-3	.	.	TGTGCCAGCAGTTTAACAGGGTCAGATACGCAGTATTTT	CASSLTGSDTQYF
TRBV6-6	TRBJ1-2	TRBD1	.	TGTGCCAGCAGACCCGGACAGGATGGGGGCTACACCTTC	CASRPGQDGGYTF
TRBV6-4	TRBJ2-1	.	.	TGTGCCAGCAGTGACTCGATTCGCTTTAGTTACAATGAGCAGTTCTTC	CASSDSIRFSYNEQFF
TRBV10-1	TRBJ1-4	.	.	TGCGCCAGCAGTGGGGACTCACGAAGTGAAAAACTGTTTTTT	CASSGDSRSEKLFF
TRBV19	TRBJ2-2	.	few	TGTGCCAGTAGTACAGGGGATACCGGGGAGCTGTTTTTT	CASSTGDTGELFF
TRBV7-8	TRBJ1-1	TRBD1	.	TGTGCCAGCAGCCCCATGCGCAGGGGGCGGATGAACACTGAAGCTTTCTTT	CASSPMRRGRMNTEAFF
TRBV27	TRBJ2-7	TRBD2	.	TGTGCCAGCAGTTTATCACTAGCGAGATCCCCCCCCTACGAGCAGTACTTC	CASSLSLARSPPYEQYF
TRBV6-5	TRBJ2-7	TRBD1	.	TGTGCCAGCACCTGGGACAGTGAGGGAACCTACGAGCAGTACTTC	CASTWDSEGTYEQYF
TRBV7-9	TRBJ2-1	TRBD1	.	TGTGCCAGCAGCAACACAGGGGGCAATGAGCAGTTCTTC	CASSNTGGNEQFF
TRBV5-5	TRBJ2-5	TRBD2	.	TGTGCCAGCAGCTTGGTTTTTAGCGGGGCGGAGACCCAGTACTTC	CASSLVFSGAETQYF
TRBV4-1	TRBJ2-1	TRBD2	.	TGCGCCAGCAGCCAAGCTTATGGGACTAGCTTCGATGAGCAGTTCTTC	CASSQAYGTSFDEQFF
TRBV9	TRBJ2-7	TRBD1	.	TGTGCCAGCAGCGTGACGACAGGGGCCTACGAGCAGTACTTC	CASSVTTGAYEQYF
TRBV10-3	TRBJ2-3	TRBD2	.	TGTGCCATCAGCGGGACTAGCCATTATACGCAGTATTTT	CAISGTSHYTQYF
TRBV19	TRBJ2-7	TRBD2	.	TGTGCCAGTAGTATGCGGCGGGAGGTTGCCTACGAGCAGTACTTC	CASSMRREVAYEQYF